These 29 T cell receptor beta chains share one sample of origin, sequenced in a study of blood T cell repertoires in COVID-19. Clones were sequenced by immunoSEQ multiplex PCR, and TCRdb holds only the in-frame ones, with some missing. Of roughly 150,000 clones listed, 75% to 90% were seen once; the top ten hold 0.45% to 0.6%. Sequenced sample: peripheral blood. These receptors all come from a man aged 60-69 years with acute or convalescent COVID-19.

The V and J genes are TRBV5-5 and TRBJ1-5; TRBD1 is a possible D gene (6 bases). Trimming removed 4 bases at V and 2 bases at J, with 19 bases between. Germline V gene data show CDR1 as SGHKS and CDR2 as YYEKEE (reference sequence). The CDR3 is 17 residues long. The CDR3 loop reads CASSPRGRRGGNQPQHF. The CDR3 bases are TGTGCCAGCAGCCCCCGCGGGAGGAGGGGGGGCAATCAGCCCCAGCATTTT. The variable domain in full, completed from reference TRBV5-5 and TRBJ1-5, reads DAGVTQSPTHLIKTRGQQVTLRCSPISGHKSVSWYQQVLGQGPQFIFQYYEKEERGRGNFPDRFSARQFPNYSSELNVNALLLGDSALYLCASSPRGRRGGNQPQHFGDGTRLSIL.

The J gene is TRBJ2-2, the V gene TRBV7-9, with TRBD2 matching over 7 bases. The V segment lost 8 bases and the J segment 4 bases; nucleotides outside the gene matches: 4. The germline V gene encodes CDR1 SEHNR and CDR2 FQNEAQ (reference sequence). The length of the CDR3 is 13 residues. The CDR3 DNA is TGTGCCAGCCTCAGGGAGGGCACCGGGGAGCTGTTTTTT. This gives the protein CASLREGTGELFF.

The rearrangement joins TRBV19 to TRBJ1-2, with no clear D. V lost 5 bases, J lost 1 base, and 8 bases lay in between. The CDR3 is 13 residues long. Looked up from germline, CDR1 is LNHDA and CDR2 is SQIVND (reference sequence). The CDR3 DNA reads as TGTGCCAGTAGTCCCGAGAATAACTATGGCTACACCTTC. It translates to CASSPENNYGYTF.

The chain carries TRBV7-9 and TRBJ2-5; 7 bases fit TRBD1. Germline V gene lookup returns CDR1 SEHNR and CDR2 FQNEAQ (reference sequence). This CDR3 is built from 14 residues. Trimming took 0 bases from V and 5 from J; bases not matched to a gene: 3. The CDR3 DNA reads as TGTGCCAGCAGCTTAGCGACAGGGTTTGAGACCCAGTACTTC. Protein sequence: CASSLATGFETQYF.

V usage is TRBV4-1 and J usage is TRBJ2-3; D might be TRBD1 (5 bases). Trimming left V 7 bases short and J 0 bases short, with 11 bases between. The V gene's germline CDR1 is MGHRA and CDR2 YSYEKL. The CDR3 is made up of 14 amino acids. The CDR3 DNA reads as TGCGCCAGCACTGACAGTACCAGCACAGATACGCAGTATTTT. Its translation: CASTDSTSTDTQYF.

V is TRBV5-5 and J is TRBJ1-4; 7 bases agree with TRBD1. The CDR3 totals 14 residues. In germline, CDR1 is SGHKS, CDR2 YYEKEE (reference sequence). V was clipped by 3 bases and J by 7 bases; unmatched bases: 6. Here the CDR3 reads CASSYRQGSEKLFF. The CDR3 DNA sequence: TGTGCCAGCAGCTATCGACAGGGCTCTGAAAAACTGTTTTTT.

The V gene is TRBV7-2, the J gene TRBJ2-5; 8 bases fit TRBD2. Germline V CDR1 and CDR2: SGHTA, FQGNSA. V shed 3 bases, J shed 1 base, and the junction held 4 bases outside the gene matches. The CDR3 runs 15 residues. CDR3 in DNA: TGTGCCAGCAGCTTCCTAGCGGGTCGCCAAGAGACCCAGTACTTC. Protein: CASSFLAGRQETQYF. The full variable domain, with the rest looked up from reference TRBV7-2 and TRBJ2-5, is GAGVSQSPSNKVTEKGKDVELRCDPISGHTALYWYRQSLGQGLEFLIYFQGNSAPDKSGLPSDRFSAERTGGSVSTLTIQRTQQEDSAVYLCASSFLAGRQETQYFGPGTRLLVL.

The genes are TRBV6-2 or TRBV6-3 and TRBJ2-7, with 8 bases identical to TRBD1. The CDR3 spans 14 residues. Germline CDR1 is MNHEY and CDR2 is SVGEGT. V was pared by 0 bases and J by 8 bases, with 6 bases of the junction left unmatched. The CDR3 DNA reads as TGTGCCAGCAGTTACTCCGGCAGGGGGCCGCAGCAGTACTTC. Amino acids: CASSYSGRGPQQYF.

The chain has TRBV28 and TRBJ1-5, with 7 bases matching TRBD1. After removal of 1 base from V and 4 bases from J, the junction contained 7 bases not matched to a gene. Germline V gene data show CDR1 as MDHEN and CDR2 as SYDVKM. The CDR3 length is 16 residues. In nucleotides, the CDR3 is TGTGCCAGCAGTTTATACGCAGGGGGTAGGAATCAGCCCCAGCATTTT. Protein sequence: CASSLYAGGRNQPQHF.

The rearrangement uses TRBV12-5 and TRBJ1-5, with 7 bases aligning to TRBD1. CDR3 length equals 16 residues. Unmatched junction bases numbered 6, after V lost 1 base and J lost 3 bases. Germline loops: CDR1 LGHNT, CDR2 FRNRAP. CDR3 loop: CASGLAGTASNQPQHF. CDR3 nucleotides: TGTGCTAGTGGTTTGGCGGGGACAGCCTCCAATCAGCCCCAGCATTTT. The variable domain in full, completed from reference TRBV12-5 and TRBJ1-5, reads DARVTQTPRHKVTEMGQEVTMRCQPILGHNTVFWYRQTMMQGLELLAYFRNRAPLDDSGMPKDRFSAEMPDATLATLKIQPSEPRDSAVYFCASGLAGTASNQPQHFGDGTRLSIL.

The chain employs TRBV7-7 and TRBJ2-5; D perhaps matches TRBD2 (7 bases). Trimming removed 2 bases from V and 5 bases from J, with 15 bases in between. This CDR3 is built from 15 residues. CDR1 is SSHAT and CDR2 is FNYEAQ in the germline V gene (reference sequence). The CDR3, as DNA: TGTGCCAGCAGCTTACGGTCTGAGGGGGGGGAGACCCAGTACTTC. Its protein product is CASSLRSEGGETQYF. The variable domain in full, with the rest retrieved from reference TRBV7-7 and TRBJ2-5, is GAGVSQSPRYKVTKRGQDVTLRCDPISSHATLYWYQQALGQGPEFLTYFNYEAQPDKSGLPSDRFSAERPEGSISTLTIQRTEQRDSAMYRCASSLRSEGGETQYFGPGTRLLVL.

V is TRBV12-3 or TRBV12-4 and J is TRBJ2-7, with 7 bases lining up with TRBD1. V was clipped by 7 bases and J by 5 bases; unmatched bases: 8. This CDR3 contains 13 residues. In nucleotides, the CDR3 is TGTGCCAGCACCACCCGGACAGGAAACGAGCAGTACTTC. Translated: CASTTRTGNEQYF.

The V gene is TRBV9, the J gene TRBJ2-3, with D unresolved. CDR3 length equals 13 residues. V was pared by 0 bases and J by 6 bases, with 8 bases between. CDR1 is SGDLS and CDR2 is YYNGEE in the germline V gene. The DNA for the CDR3 is TGTGCCAGCAGCGTAGGTCCCTCGGATACGCAGTATTTT. It translates to CASSVGPSDTQYF.

The CDR3 spells CASSLAGTGGRGTQYF. CDR3 DNA: TGTGCCAGCAGTTTAGCCGGGACAGGGGGTCGCGGGACCCAGTACTTC. The V and J genes are TRBV27 and TRBJ2-5, with 11 nucleotides matching TRBD1. The V segment lost 2 bases and the J segment 7 bases; nucleotides outside the gene matches: 9. The V gene's germline CDR1 is MNHEY and CDR2 SMNVEV (reference sequence). The CDR3 has 16 amino acids.

The V call is TRBV10-2, the J call TRBJ2-1; 7 bases are a match to TRBD2. Germline loops: CDR1 WSHSY, CDR2 SAAADI. With 6 bases clipped from V and 0 bases from J, the junction kept 5 bases outside the gene matches. The CDR3 loop spans 15 amino acids. CDR3 region: CASSRDYDSYNEQFF. The CDR3 DNA sequence: TGCGCCAGCAGCCGGGACTACGACTCCTACAATGAGCAGTTCTTC.

V and J are TRBV6-5 and TRBJ2-6; no clear D. CDR1 is MNHEY and CDR2 is SVGAGI in the germline V gene. This CDR3 contains 15 residues. The V end was cut by 10 bases, the J end by 2 bases, with 15 bases between. CDR3: CATKTNRAGANVLTF. CDR3 nucleotide sequence: TGTGCCACCAAAACTAACCGAGCTGGGGCCAACGTCCTGACTTTC.

The chain links TRBV9 to TRBJ2-1, with 12 bases that match TRBD2. This CDR3 is 17 amino acids long. Losses at the gene ends were 2 bases for V and 4 bases for J; bases not matched to a gene: 7. Germline-derived CDR1 and CDR2 are SGDLS and YYNGEE. In DNA form, the CDR3 reads TGTGCCAGCAGCGTGGGGGTGGGGACTAGCGGGTACAATGAGCAGTTCTTC. It codes for CASSVGVGTSGYNEQFF.

V usage is TRBV2 and J usage is TRBJ1-1; possibly TRBD1 for D (6 bases). CDR1 SNHLY and CDR2 FYNNEI come from the germline V gene. The CDR3 is 13 amino acids. V lost 4 bases to trimming and J lost 1 base, with 7 bases between them. DNA for the CDR3: TGTGCCAGCAGTGCGGACAGGAACACTGAAGCTTTCTTT. Amino acids: CASSADRNTEAFF.

This clone occurred once. The chain carries TRBV7-2 and TRBJ1-2; no definite D call. The CDR3 runs 16 residues. Germline V gene data show CDR1 as SGHTA and CDR2 as FQGNSA. V dropped 0 bases and J dropped 0 bases, with 11 bases sitting between them. CDR3 loop: CASSLAQSVTNYGYTF. The CDR3, as DNA: TGTGCCAGCAGCTTAGCGCAGTCAGTAACTAACTATGGCTACACCTTC.

The chain links TRBV9 to TRBJ2-1, with TRBD2 matching 10 bases. The CDR3 consists of 16 residues. Germline CDR1 SGDLS, CDR2 YYNGEE. The V gene end was trimmed by 1 base and the J gene end by 4 bases; junction bases not matched to a gene: 5. The CDR3 coding sequence is TGTGCCAGCAGCGTACTAAGCGGGAGGGGATACAATGAGCAGTTCTTC. Translation: CASSVLSGRGYNEQFF.

This chain connects TRBV28 to TRBJ2-7; D is perhaps TRBD2 (6 bases). The CDR3 loop spans 14 amino acids. Germline CDR1 reads MDHEN; CDR2 reads SYDVKM. V shed 5 bases and J shed 2 bases, with 13 bases lying between them. This chain's CDR3 is CASSNSGLTYEQYF. The CDR3 DNA reads as TGTGCCAGCAGTAATAGCGGACTAACCTACGAGCAGTACTTC. Looking up the rest from reference TRBV28 and TRBJ2-7 gives the full variable domain: DVKVTQSSRYLVKRTGEKVFLECVQDMDHENMFWYRQDPGLGLRLIYFSYDVKMKEKGDIPEGYSVSREKKERFSLILESASTNQTSMYLCASSNSGLTYEQYFGPGTRLTVT.

The V call is TRBV28, the J call TRBJ2-7; TRBD2 is a possible D gene (5 bases). Trimming removed 5 bases at V and 5 bases at J, with 22 bases between. CDR1 and CDR2 (germline): MDHEN, SYDVKM. The CDR3 spans 16 residues. The CDR3 nucleotides read TGTGCCAGCAGTAGTCCCCGGACTTTTTTAGTAGACGAGCAGTACTTC. It encodes CASSSPRTFLVDEQYF.

The chain has TRBV7-2 and TRBJ2-4, with 8 bases matching TRBD1. The CDR3 length is 16 residues. V dropped 2 bases and J dropped 6; count of bases not matched to a gene: 9. Germline V gene lookup returns CDR1 SGHTA and CDR2 FQGNSA. The CDR3 bases are TGTGCCAGCAGCTTACCCGCAGGGGGCGTCGGAAACATTCAGTACTTC. Protein product: CASSLPAGGVGNIQYF.

V usage is TRBV24-1 and J usage is TRBJ2-1, with a tentative D call TRBD1 (5 bases). V lost 3 bases, J lost 4 bases, and 12 bases lay in between. The germline V gene encodes CDR1 KGHDR and CDR2 SFDVKD. The CDR3 extends over 15 amino acids. DNA for the CDR3: TGTGCCACCAGTGATCCAAGGACAAAATACAATGAGCAGTTCTTC. Translation gives CATSDPRTKYNEQFF.

V usage is TRBV11-2 and J usage is TRBJ2-2, with D hard to call. There are 15 residues in the CDR3. CDR1 SGHAT and CDR2 FQNNGV come from the germline V gene. V was clipped by 2 bases and J by 1 base, with 8 bases between them. The CDR3: CASSLNAGNTGELFF. The DNA of the CDR3 is TGTGCCAGCAGCTTAAATGCAGGGAACACCGGGGAGCTGTTTTTT.

This chain links TRBV10-3 with TRBJ1-1; D is perhaps TRBD1 (5 bases). The CDR3 has 14 residues. Per germline, CDR1 ENHRY and CDR2 SYGVKD. With 5 bases removed from V and 1 base from J, the gap between germline ends came to 11 bases. The CDR3 nucleotides read TGTGCCATCAGTAAGACCACAGGGAACACTGAAGCTTTCTTT. Translating it yields CAISKTTGNTEAFF.

The chain is built from TRBV5-1 and TRBJ1-6; the D gene is possibly TRBD1 (6 bases). CDR3 length equals 13 residues. Germline CDR1 and CDR2: SGHRS and YFSETQ. V was cut by 7 bases and J by 10 bases, with 15 bases left in between. In DNA form, the CDR3 reads TGCGCCAGCCGGCTCGCAGGGGAATCACCCCTCCACTTT. This gives the protein CASRLAGESPLHF. Supplemented by reference TRBV5-1 and TRBJ1-6, the full variable domain reads KAGVTQTPRYLIKTRGQQVTLSCSPISGHRSVSWYQQTPGQGLQFLFEYFSETQRNKGNFPGRFSGRQFSNSRSEMNVSTLELGDSALYLCASRLAGESPLHFGNGTRLTVT.

V usage is TRBV5-6 and J usage is TRBJ1-6, with 9 positions matching TRBD1. CDR1 SGHDT and CDR2 YYEEEE come from the germline V gene. The ends lost 3 bases at V and 4 bases at J; junction bases unmatched: 8. The CDR3 contains 17 residues. Written as DNA, the CDR3 is TGTGCCAGCAGCTCTACAGGGGGCGGACCTTATAATTCACCCCTCCACTTT. Residues: CASSSTGGGPYNSPLHF.

The V gene is TRBV7-2, the J gene TRBJ2-1; D perhaps matches TRBD1 (5 bases). CDR1 is SGHTA, CDR2 FQGNSA, per germline. The V gene lost 1 base and the J gene lost 3 bases, with 10 bases spanning the gap. The CDR3 length is 15 residues. CDR3 sequence (DNA): TGTGCCAGCAGCTTAGTCTGGGGCGGCTACAATGAGCAGTTCTTC. As protein: CASSLVWGGYNEQFF.